Below are 28 T cell receptor beta chains sequenced from a single sample in a study of blood T cell repertoires in COVID-19. Produced via immunoSEQ multiplex PCR; TCRdb's table is partial and in-frame only. The top ten clones hold roughly 1.9% of a sample with approximately 450,000 clones, about 85% of them seen once. Sequenced: PBMCs or T cells enriched from blood (not recorded which). These TCRs come from a woman aged 18-30 years with acute COVID-19.

The chain combines TRBV10-2 with TRBJ1-2; D call uncertain. V was clipped by 2 bases and J by 8 bases, with 15 bases between them. The CDR3 loop spans 14 amino acids. Germline CDR1 WSHSY, CDR2 SAAADI. In nucleotides, the CDR3 is TGCGCCAGCAGTGAGCCCGGGATCACATTGGGCTACACCTTC. Translation: CASSEPGITLGYTF.

The chain couples TRBV11-2 to TRBJ2-3, with D uncertain. CDR1 is SGHAT and CDR2 is FQNNGV in the germline V gene. The germline V and J ends were trimmed by 2 bases and 6 bases, with 6 bases remaining between them. This CDR3 comprises 12 residues. The chain's CDR3 is CASSLPLDTQYF. Written as DNA, the CDR3 is TGTGCCAGCAGCTTACCCTTGGATACGCAGTATTTT.

The rearrangement links TRBV6-5 to TRBJ2-1, with TRBD2 matching over 12 bases. Trimming cost V 6 bases and J 7 bases; bases outside gene matches: 4. There are 14 residues in the CDR3. The germline CDR1 and CDR2 sequences are MNHEY and SVGAGI. The CDR3: CASSLAGGRNEQFF. The DNA for the CDR3 is TGTGCCAGCAGCCTAGCGGGGGGGAGAAATGAGCAGTTCTTC.

The chain uses TRBV30 and TRBJ2-7; possibly TRBD2 for D (6 bases). This CDR3 is 15 amino acids long. V dropped 1 base and J dropped 4 bases, with 17 bases sitting between them. Germline assignment: CDR1 GTSNPN and CDR2 SVGIG (reference sequence). Here the CDR3 reads CAWSESGRYPYEQYF. The CDR3 DNA sequence: TGTGCCTGGAGTGAATCAGGGAGGTATCCTTACGAGCAGTACTTC.

The genes are TRBV5-1 and TRBJ2-7; 8 nucleotides align to TRBD1. Losses at the gene ends were 2 bases for V and 2 bases for J; bases not matched to a gene: 12. Germline loops: CDR1 SGHRS, CDR2 YFSETQ. The CDR3 consists of 17 residues. The chain's CDR3 is CASSLDAGTGPTYEQYF. The DNA of the CDR3 is TGCGCCAGCAGCTTAGACGCCGGGACAGGCCCAACCTACGAGCAGTACTTC.

This chain joins TRBV3-1 (or the pseudogene TRBV3-2) and TRBJ1-4, with TRBD1 matching over 8 bases. Germline CDR1 reads LGHDT; CDR2 reads YNNKEL (reference sequence). This CDR3 contains 15 residues. V shed 5 bases and J 6 bases; nucleotides not matched to a gene: 8. Here the CDR3 DNA reads TGTGCCAGCAGCAGAGCCGCGACAGGGGATGAAAAACTGTTTTTT. Its protein is CASSRAATGDEKLFF.

This chain connects TRBV6-6 to TRBJ1-5, with a tentative D call TRBD1 (5 bases). Germline values: CDR1 MNHNY, CDR2 SVGAGI (reference sequence). Trimming pared 4 bases from V and 7 bases from J, leaving 11 bases between. This CDR3 is built from 13 residues. The CDR3 DNA reads TGTGCCAGCAGTTCGGGGGGATGGCAGCCCCAGCATTTT. Its translation: CASSSGGWQPQHF.

The J gene is TRBJ2-7, the V gene TRBV4-1, with D maybe TRBD2 (5 bases). Trimming removed 1 base from V and 6 bases from J, with 13 bases in between. Germline V lookup: CDR1 MGHRA, CDR2 YSYEKL. This CDR3 is 14 amino acids long. CDR3 DNA: TGCGCCAGCAGCCAAGGACTACCTTTAAGCGAGCAGTACTTC. This translates into CASSQGLPLSEQYF.

The rearrangement links TRBV9 to TRBJ1-3; 7 bases match TRBD1. Germline loops: CDR1 SGDLS, CDR2 YYNGEE. J lost 0 bases, V lost 2 bases, and 5 bases had no gene match. This CDR3 has 16 residues. CDR3 sequence: CASSVDRPRSGNTIYF. The CDR3 DNA reads as TGTGCCAGCAGCGTGGACAGGCCACGCTCTGGAAACACCATATATTTT.

This rearrangement joins TRBV4-1 to TRBJ1-1; 7 nucleotides align to TRBD1. Germline V CDR1 and CDR2: MGHRA, YSYEKL. Germline trimming cut 2 bases from V and 1 base from J; bases unmatched to any gene: 10. This CDR3 comprises 17 residues. CDR3 sequence: CASSQTNMDRKNTEAFF. CDR3 coding DNA: TGCGCCAGCAGCCAAACAAACATGGACAGGAAGAACACTGAAGCTTTCTTT.

This clone has a handful of counts. The chain has TRBV7-2 and TRBJ2-7; possible D gene TRBD1, 8 bases. V was cut by 4 bases and J by 3 bases, with 22 bases left in between. CDR1 is SGHTA, CDR2 FQGNSA, per germline. The CDR3 sequence is 17 residues long. The CDR3 bases are TGTGCCAGCAGCTCGGACCCACAGGGGGGGGCCTACTACGAGCAGTACTTC. This sequence encodes CASSSDPQGGAYYEQYF.

This rearrangement joins TRBV5-8 to TRBJ1-2; no reliable D call. The CDR3 totals 17 residues. Germline CDR1 and CDR2: SGHTS and YDEGEE. Deletions cut 0 bases from V and 4 bases from J, with 19 bases between. The CDR3: CASSLDLRTPWGYGYTF. The CDR3 bases are TGTGCCAGCAGCTTGGATCTTCGGACTCCCTGGGGCTATGGCTACACCTTC.

V gene TRBV27 combines with J gene TRBJ1-5; 7 nucleotides match TRBD1. Trimming removed 6 bases from V and 6 bases from J; junction bases left unmatched: 14. This CDR3 is 16 amino acids long. CDR1 and CDR2 (germline): MNHEY, SMNVEV (reference sequence). The CDR3 DNA follows: TGTGCCAGCAGCTTACTCGGACAGGCCCGCGGTCAGCCCCAGCATTTT. Translation gives CASSLLGQARGQPQHF.

The chain couples TRBV6-6 to TRBJ1-5; 8 bases are shared with TRBD1. The CDR3 is 15 residues long. V shed 4 bases and J 0 bases; nucleotides not matched to a gene: 2. Germline CDR1 and CDR2: MNHNY and SVGAGI (reference sequence). CDR3 in DNA: TGTGCCAGCAGTTCAGGGGGCCATAGCAATCAGCCCCAGCATTTT. This gives the protein CASSSGGHSNQPQHF.

The chain combines TRBV7-2 with TRBJ2-7; 10 positions agree with TRBD1. The CDR3 consists of 15 residues. CDR1 and CDR2 from the germline V gene are SGHTA and FQGNSA. V trimming: 0 bases; J trimming: 6 bases; junction bases outside the gene matches: 5. DNA of the CDR3: TGTGCCAGCAGCTTAGCCGGGACAGGGGTGGCCGAGCAGTACTTC. The encoded protein is CASSLAGTGVAEQYF.

J is TRBJ1-6 and V is TRBV2, with TRBD1 matching over 10 bases. The CDR3 consists of 15 residues. In germline, CDR1 is SNHLY, CDR2 FYNNEI. The junction had 7 bases not matched to a gene; V was cut back by 7 bases and J by 7 bases. This CDR3 is CASTLEGQGNSPLHF. CDR3 bases: TGTGCCAGCACCCTGGAGGGACAGGGGAATTCACCCCTCCACTTT.

The rearrangement links TRBV15 to TRBJ1-2, with 7 bases aligning to TRBD1. Germline V gives CDR1 LNHNV, CDR2 YYDKDF (reference sequence). With 5 bases clipped from V and 8 bases from J, the junction kept 8 bases outside the gene matches. The CDR3 is 13 amino acids. The CDR3 spells CATSEGAGRGYTF. The CDR3 region has the DNA TGTGCCACCAGCGAGGGGGCGGGTAGGGGCTACACCTTC. Combining the CDR3 with reference TRBV15 and TRBJ1-2 gives the whole variable domain DAMVIQNPRYQVTQFGKPVTLSCSQTLNHNVMYWYQQKSSQAPKLLFHYYDKDFNNEADTPDNFQSRRPNTSFCFLDIRSPGLGDTAMYLCATSEGAGRGYTFGSGTRLTVV.

The chain carries TRBV18 and TRBJ2-1; TRBD2 agrees at 11 bases. This CDR3 comprises 16 residues. Per the germline V gene, CDR1 is KGHSH and CDR2 is LQKENI. Germline trimming cut 3 bases from V and 3 bases from J; bases unmatched to any gene: 4. The CDR3 sequence: CASSPTGTSGYNEQFF. CDR3 nucleotide sequence: TGTGCCAGCTCACCTACCGGGACTAGCGGCTACAATGAGCAGTTCTTC.

The CDR3 DNA sequence: TGCAGCGCCGCCAATTTGGACAGGGTTGGCTACACCTTC. Translated, it gives CSAANLDRVGYTF. The gene calls are TRBV29-1 and TRBJ1-2, with 8 bases identical to TRBD1. V lost 7 bases and J lost 7; bases outside the gene matches: 11. The V gene's germline CDR1 is SQVTM and CDR2 ANQGSEA. The CDR3 loop spans 13 amino acids.

The rearrangement joins TRBV24-1 to TRBJ2-1; TRBD1 might be the D (6 bases). This CDR3 is built from 13 residues. With 4 bases removed from V and 5 bases from J, the gap between germline ends came to 8 bases. CDR1 and CDR2 from the germline V gene are KGHDR and SFDVKD. The CDR3 DNA reads as TGTGCCACCAGTGAAAGACAGGACAATGAGCAGTTCTTC. Amino acid sequence: CATSERQDNEQFF.

This chain joins TRBV4-3 and TRBJ2-3; D gene ambiguous. Trimming cost V 0 bases and J 0 bases, with 10 bases left between them. This CDR3 has 16 amino acids. In germline, CDR1 is LGHNA, CDR2 YSLEER. CDR3 amino acids: CASSQDLGSSTDTQYF. DNA of the CDR3: TGCGCCAGCAGCCAAGATTTGGGCAGTAGCACAGATACGCAGTATTTT.

The chain recombines TRBV19 with TRBJ1-2; TRBD1 matches at 9 bases. This CDR3 comprises 14 residues. The junction had 4 bases not matched to a gene; V was cut back by 4 bases and J by 4 bases. CDR1 and CDR2 from the germline V gene are LNHDA and SQIVND (reference sequence). The DNA for the CDR3 is TGTGCCAGTAGTAAGACAGGGGGTAGCTATGGCTACACCTTC. It codes for CASSKTGGSYGYTF. The full variable domain, completed using reference TRBV19 and TRBJ1-2, is DGGITQSPKYLFRKEGQNVTLSCEQNLNHDAMYWYRQDPGQGLRLIYYSQIVNDFQKGDIAEGYSVSREKKESFPLTVTSAQKNPTAFYLCASSKTGGSYGYTFGSGTRLTVV.

The chain carries TRBV7-9 and TRBJ2-1, with D possibly TRBD2 on 5 matching bases. CDR3 length: 12 amino acids. Germline assignment: CDR1 SEHNR and CDR2 FQNEAQ (reference sequence). V dropped 4 bases and J dropped 7 bases, with 8 bases sitting between them. The CDR3 loop is CASSYTSNEQFF. The CDR3, as DNA: TGTGCCAGCAGCTATACTAGTAATGAGCAGTTCTTC. Full variable domain (missing parts from reference TRBV7-9 and TRBJ2-1): DTGVSQNPRHKITKRGQNVTFRCDPISEHNRLYWYRQTLGQGPEFLTYFQNEAQLEKSRLLSDRFSAERPKGSFSTLEIQRTEQGDSAMYLCASSYTSNEQFFGPGTRLTVL.

This clone appeared once. The rearrangement joins TRBV19 to TRBJ2-1, with a possible D match to TRBD2 (6 bases). The CDR3 is made up of 17 amino acids. V was shortened by 3 bases and J by 0 bases, with 15 bases between the two germline ends. Germline CDR1 is LNHDA and CDR2 is SQIVND (reference sequence). The CDR3 loop reads CASSIILATSSYNEQFF. The CDR3 DNA is TGTGCCAGTAGTATCATTCTAGCGACGAGCTCCTACAATGAGCAGTTCTTC.

V gene TRBV6-5 combines with J gene TRBJ1-4; D ambiguous. CDR3 length: 12 amino acids. The V end was cut by 6 bases, the J end by 5 bases, with 7 bases between. Germline V gene sequence: CDR1 MNHEY, CDR2 SVGAGI. CDR3 coding DNA: TGTGCCAGCAGCGGGGAAAATGAAAAACTGTTTTTT. It is translated as CASSGENEKLFF.

V and J are TRBV10-3 and TRBJ2-7, with 11 bases identical to TRBD2. V gave up 10 bases and J gave up 3 bases; unmatched junction bases: 11. Germline CDR1 is ENHRY and CDR2 is SYGVKD. The length of the CDR3 is 15 residues. This CDR3 is CATGTSGGGLYEQYF. The CDR3 DNA follows: TGTGCCACCGGGACTAGCGGAGGGGGGCTCTACGAGCAGTACTTC.

In nucleotides, the CDR3 is TGTGCCAGCAGCCCCCGGACAGGGACGGGTGAGACCCAGTACTTC. It codes for CASSPRTGTGETQYF. V is TRBV7-6 and J is TRBJ2-5; 8 bases are a match to TRBD1. The CDR3 covers 15 residues. V trimming: 5 bases; J trimming: 5 bases; junction bases outside the gene matches: 10. CDR1 is SGHVS, CDR2 FNYEAQ, per germline.

CDR3 residues: CSGETGVGEKLFF. In DNA, the CDR3 is TGCAGCGGCGAGACAGGGGTGGGAGAAAAACTGTTTTTT. The rearrangement links TRBV29-1 to TRBJ1-4; TRBD1 aligns across 8 bases. Germline V gene lookup returns CDR1 SQVTM and CDR2 ANQGSEA. This CDR3 is built from 13 residues. Trimming removed 7 bases from V and 8 bases from J; junction bases left unmatched: 9.